This T cell receptor beta chain was captured in a study of vaccination and CD4 T cells after COVID-19. Study summary: Drawing of post-COVID samples took place a median roughly 100 days after diagnosis (range 35 to 161). The post-vaccine samples came a median 72 days after dose two (range 14 to 241). Study results and limitations: Reactive clone data from convalescent patients indicated a median of about 90% appearing only post-vaccination.

The Oncomine TCR Beta short-read assay generated sequence data from the DNA of cultured CD4+ T cells. TCRdb fed the PCR reads into MiXCR, producing one record per CDR3 protein. The sample comprises some 10,000 distinct CDR3 sequences, approximately 64% of which are singletons, and 27% rests with the top ten. This clonotype occurred once. Antigen specificity is unknown. Germline values: CDR1 DFQATT, CDR2 SNEGSKA (reference sequence). V lost 6 bases, J lost 9 bases, and 20 bases lay in between. The CDR3 totals 14 residues. Treatment meaning: roughly 11-day PBMC culture with coronavirus spike peptide pools or control peptides (ViraFEST assay).

Material for sequencing was CD4+ T cells from blood, cultured in vitro. The sequence derives from a human donor who had recovered from COVID-19. The chain links TRBV20-1 to TRBJ1-4; no firm D call. CDR3 nucleotide sequence: TGCAGTGCGAGCCTCGGGCAGGCCATCCAAAAACTGTTTTTT. Protein product: CSASLGQAIQKLFF.